This entry lists 13 T cell receptor beta chains sequenced from one sample in a study of graft-versus-host responses after intestinal transplantation. Measured with immunoSEQ multiplex PCR; TCRdb has only the in-frame clones, and not every one. The sample includes 40,000 to 55,000 clones, less than 85% of them seen just once. No antigen is known for these receptors. The sample here was unstimulated CD4+ T cells sorted from spleen or lymph node cells, taken before transplant. The origin of the receptors is a human donor who was the organ donor for an intestinal transplant.

The rearrangement joins TRBV27 to TRBJ1-2; maybe TRBD1 (6 bases). V shed 0 bases and J shed 5 bases, with 22 bases lying between them. Germline CDR1 is MNHEY and CDR2 is SMNVEV (reference sequence). The CDR3 has 18 amino acids. Written as DNA, the CDR3 is TGTGCCAGCAGTTTATCGGCCCGCCGACAGGCGCTGCCATATGGCTACACCTTC. This encodes CASSLSARRQALPYGYTF.

The V call is TRBV4-2, the J call TRBJ2-1; TRBD2 aligns across 13 bases. The CDR3 has 17 residues. V gave up 1 base and J gave up 6 bases; unmatched junction bases: 6. Germline-derived CDR1 and CDR2 are LGHNA and YNFKEQ. The CDR3 reads CASSQVLAGGPGNEQFF. CDR3 in DNA: TGTGCCAGCAGCCAAGTACTAGCGGGAGGGCCTGGCAATGAGCAGTTCTTC.

The V gene is TRBV28, the J gene TRBJ1-6, with D possibly matching TRBD1 (6 bases). Germline assignment: CDR1 MDHEN and CDR2 SYDVKM. The CDR3 is 13 residues long. DNA for the CDR3: TGTGCTCTGGGGGGCCGCCTCAATTCACCCCTCCACTTT. Translating gives CALGGRLNSPLHF.

The J gene is TRBJ2-5, the V gene TRBV7-2; 15 bases fit TRBD2. Germline V gene data show CDR1 as SGHTA and CDR2 as FQGNSA. Losses at the gene ends were 5 bases for V and 4 bases for J; bases not matched to a gene: 5. The CDR3 runs to 16 residues. The CDR3 here is CASSNGLAGGRETQYF. The CDR3 bases are TGTGCCAGCAGCAATGGACTAGCGGGGGGGCGAGAGACCCAGTACTTC.

The chain has TRBV7-9 and TRBJ2-1, with 9 bases that match TRBD1. This CDR3 is built from 17 residues. The V gene end was trimmed by 3 bases and the J gene end by 7 bases; junction bases not matched to a gene: 13. In germline, CDR1 is SEHNR, CDR2 FQNEAQ (reference sequence). CDR3 amino acids: CASSFPGTGKGGNEQFF. The CDR3 nucleotides are TGTGCCAGCAGCTTCCCCGGGACAGGGAAAGGGGGTAATGAGCAGTTCTTC.

The chain couples TRBV7-9 to TRBJ2-4; weak D call: TRBD1 (5 bases). With 1 base removed from V and 6 bases from J, the gap between germline ends came to 13 bases. Germline loops: CDR1 SEHNR, CDR2 FQNEAQ (reference sequence). This CDR3 spans 15 amino acids. The CDR3 spells CASSLETTVPNIQYF. The CDR3 nucleotides read TGTGCCAGCAGCTTAGAAACGACAGTACCAAACATTCAGTACTTC.

This sequence joins TRBV14 and TRBJ1-3; D is possibly TRBD1 (6 bases). V lost 7 bases to trimming and J lost 4 bases, with 11 bases between them. The length of the CDR3 is 13 residues. The germline V gene encodes CDR1 SGHDN and CDR2 FVKESK. CDR3 residues: CASNREFGNTIYF. CDR3 DNA sequence: TGTGCCAGCAACAGGGAGTTCGGAAACACCATATATTTT.

This chain's CDR3 is CASSYNSKGPETQYF. For the CDR3, the DNA is TGTGCCAGCAGTTACAATTCTAAAGGGCCAGAGACCCAGTACTTC. The V gene is TRBV6-5, the J gene TRBJ2-5; D not certain. The germline V and J ends were trimmed by 2 bases and 4 bases, with 14 bases remaining between them. The CDR3 covers 15 residues. Germline loops: CDR1 MNHEY, CDR2 SVGAGI.

This clone was seen only a few times. The rearrangement joins TRBV2 to TRBJ2-2, with a tentative D call TRBD2 (5 bases). The CDR3 has 13 amino acids. The V and J ends lost 5 bases and 6 bases respectively, with 10 bases between them. From germline, CDR1 is SNHLY and CDR2 FYNNEI. The CDR3 reads CASSSGEAGELFF. CDR3 nucleotides: TGTGCCAGCAGTTCCGGGGAAGCCGGGGAGCTGTTTTTT. The full variable domain, its missing parts supplied by reference TRBV2 and TRBJ2-2, is EPEVTQTPSHQVTQMGQEVILRCVPISNHLYFYWYRQILGQKVEFLVSFYNNEISEKSEIFDDQFSVERPDGSNFTLKIRSTKLEDSAMYFCASSSGEAGELFFGEGSRLTVL.

The rearrangement links TRBV4-3 to TRBJ2-7; tentative D call: TRBD2 (6 bases). The CDR3 contains 15 residues. CDR1 LGHNA and CDR2 YSLEER come from the germline V gene. The V end lost 1 base, the J end lost 6 bases, and 16 bases lay between the germline ends. CDR3 loop: CASSQGGLGLGEQYF. The DNA for the CDR3 is TGCGCCAGCAGCCAAGGGGGACTCGGGCTGGGCGAGCAGTACTTC.

The chain is built from TRBV7-2 and TRBJ1-2; TRBD1 is a possible D gene (5 bases). The CDR3 sequence is 13 residues long. CDR1 is SGHTA, CDR2 FQGNSA, per germline. Deletions cut 7 bases from V and 4 bases from J, with 13 bases between. The DNA for the CDR3 is TGTGCCAGCACCCCTGGGACGCTCTATGGCTACACCTTC. Amino acids: CASTPGTLYGYTF.

This chain uses TRBV19 with TRBJ2-5; tentative D call: TRBD1 (5 bases). Looked up from germline, CDR1 is LNHDA and CDR2 is SQIVND (reference sequence). Between the trimmed V and J ends, which lost 5 bases and 1 base, there was a span of 8 bases. There are 13 residues in the CDR3. Here the CDR3 DNA reads TGTGCCAGTAGTGGACACCTCCAAGAGACCCAGTACTTC. Translated: CASSGHLQETQYF. Drawing the rest from reference TRBV19 and TRBJ2-5, the complete variable domain is DGGITQSPKYLFRKEGQNVTLSCEQNLNHDAMYWYRQDPGQGLRLIYYSQIVNDFQKGDIAEGYSVSREKKESFPLTVTSAQKNPTAFYLCASSGHLQETQYFGPGTRLLVL.

V usage is TRBV5-1 and J usage is TRBJ1-1, with 7 bases aligning to TRBD1. The germline CDR1 and CDR2 sequences are SGHRS and YFSETQ. The ends lost 0 bases at V and 0 bases at J; junction bases unmatched: 5. This CDR3 region has 16 residues. This CDR3 reads CASSLVRGRMNTEAFF. As DNA, the CDR3 is TGCGCCAGCAGCTTGGTCAGGGGGAGGATGAACACTGAAGCTTTCTTT.